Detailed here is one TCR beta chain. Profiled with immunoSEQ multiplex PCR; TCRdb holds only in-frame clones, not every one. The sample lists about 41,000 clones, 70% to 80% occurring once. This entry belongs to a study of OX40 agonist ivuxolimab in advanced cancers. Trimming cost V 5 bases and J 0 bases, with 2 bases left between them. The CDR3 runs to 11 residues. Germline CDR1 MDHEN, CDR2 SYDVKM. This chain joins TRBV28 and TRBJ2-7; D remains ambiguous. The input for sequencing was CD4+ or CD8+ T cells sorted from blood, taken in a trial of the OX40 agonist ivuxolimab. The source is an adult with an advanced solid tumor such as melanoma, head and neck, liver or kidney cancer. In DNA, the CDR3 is TGTGCCAGCAGTAGCTCCTACGAGCAGTACTTC. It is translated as CASSSSYEQYF.